These 10 T cell receptor beta chains came from one sample sequenced in a study of cytomegalovirus exposure and HLA in healthy donors. The PCR ran on 60 Vbeta and 13 Jbeta primers. Measured with immunoSEQ multiplex PCR; TCRdb has only the in-frame clones, and not every one. This table holds 120,000 or so clones, over 75% found once. The sequenced sample consisted of PBMCs. These receptors were taken from a young woman in good health and CMV-seronegative.

This chain uses TRBV6-6 with TRBJ2-3, with TRBD1 matching over 10 bases. Germline assignment: CDR1 MNHNY and CDR2 SVGAGI (reference sequence). The CDR3 consists of 14 residues. V lost 4 bases and J lost 4; bases outside the gene matches: 2. The CDR3 DNA follows: TGTGCCAGCAGTTCCGGACAGGGGGCAGATACGCAGTATTTT. Residues: CASSSGQGADTQYF.

The chain couples TRBV6-6 to TRBJ1-5, with 8 bases matching TRBD1. Looked up from germline, CDR1 is MNHNY and CDR2 is SVGAGI (reference sequence). CDR3 length: 15 amino acids. The V segment lost 7 bases and the J segment 3 bases; nucleotides outside the gene matches: 8. The CDR3 coding sequence is TGTGCCAGCACTCAGGGGGCTTTCCTCAATCAGCCCCAGCATTTT. Its translation is CASTQGAFLNQPQHF.

V is TRBV6-1 and J is TRBJ1-6, with D unclear. The V gene's germline CDR1 is MNHNS and CDR2 SASEGT. V lost 2 bases, J lost 6 bases, and 14 bases lay in between. The CDR3 is 16 amino acids. Here the CDR3 DNA reads TGTGCCAGCAGTGAAATTTCGGGAAGAAGTAATTCACCCCTCCACTTT. Its protein is CASSEISGRSNSPLHF.

This clone was detected only a few times. The chain joins TRBV10-1 to TRBJ1-1; no reliable D call. The CDR3 spans 17 residues. CDR1 is WNHNN and CDR2 is SYGVQD in the germline V gene (reference sequence). V lost 4 bases, J lost 2 bases, and 20 bases lay in between. As DNA, the CDR3 is TGCGCCAGCAGTGCCCGCAGCGGGAGAGGTTTTAACACTGAAGCTTTCTTT. Protein sequence: CASSARSGRGFNTEAFF.

This clone has a single count. A junction boundary mismatches the germline segment, possibly from a read error. The J gene is TRBJ1-5, the V gene TRBV7-7; the D is unclear. Per the germline V gene, CDR1 is SSHAT and CDR2 is FNYEAQ (reference sequence). This CDR3 contains 14 residues. The CDR3 reads CASRRPVRGQPQHF. The CDR3 DNA reads as TGTGCTAGCAGACGACCCGTACGAGGTCAGCCCCAGCATTTT. Complete variable domain (other parts from reference TRBV7-7 and TRBJ1-5): GAGVSQSPRYKVTKRGQDVTLRCDPISSHATLYWYQQALGQGPEFLTYFNYEAQPDKSGLPSDRFSAERPEGSISTLTIQRTEQRDSAMYRCASRRPVRGQPQHFGDGTRLSIL.

DNA for the CDR3: TGTGCCAGCAGTCAGCGGGAGGGCCCCGGTGTATTAGAGACCCAGTACTTC. Its translation is CASSQREGPGVLETQYF. The chain links TRBV2 to TRBJ2-5; TRBD2 matches 10 bases. Germline V gene lookup returns CDR1 SNHLY and CDR2 FYNNEI. The CDR3 sequence is 17 residues long. V was clipped by 5 bases and J by 4 bases; unmatched bases: 13.

This chain connects TRBV6-6 to TRBJ2-7; 8 bases align to TRBD2. The CDR3 is made up of 14 amino acids. The ends lost 6 bases at V and 3 bases at J; junction bases unmatched: 7. CDR1 is MNHNY and CDR2 is SVGAGI in the germline V gene (reference sequence). CDR3 in DNA: TGTGCCAGCAGAAATAGCGGGGACTACTACGAGCAGTACTTC. Protein sequence: CASRNSGDYYEQYF.

This rearrangement joins TRBV7-9 to TRBJ2-6, with 7 bases matching TRBD1. J gave up 2 bases and V 4 bases, and 8 bases lay outside the gene matches. This CDR3 comprises 17 residues. Germline lookup yields CDR1 SEHNR and CDR2 FQNEAQ (reference sequence). CDR3 region: CASSSPTGTAGANVLTF. The CDR3 DNA follows: TGTGCCAGCAGCTCCCCAACCGGGACAGCTGGGGCCAACGTCCTGACTTTC.

The rearrangement links TRBV2 to TRBJ1-2, with D unclear. The CDR3 has 13 amino acids. Germline assignment: CDR1 SNHLY and CDR2 FYNNEI. The V and J ends lost 3 bases and 2 bases respectively, with 7 bases between them. CDR3 sequence: CASSDDGNYGYTF. The CDR3 nucleotides are TGTGCCAGCAGTGATGACGGGAACTATGGCTACACCTTC. The full variable domain, rest sourced from reference TRBV2 and TRBJ1-2, is EPEVTQTPSHQVTQMGQEVILRCVPISNHLYFYWYRQILGQKVEFLVSFYNNEISEKSEIFDDQFSVERPDGSNFTLKIRSTKLEDSAMYFCASSDDGNYGYTFGSGTRLTVV.

The chain couples TRBV7-8 to TRBJ2-2; 7 nucleotides match TRBD1. CDR1 and CDR2 (germline): SGHVS, FQNEAQ. The CDR3 length is 16 residues. Trimming cost V 5 bases and J 0 bases; bases outside gene matches: 6. DNA for the CDR3: TGTGCCAGCAGCCAGAGACAGGGTACGAACACCGGGGAGCTGTTTTTT. Translating it yields CASSQRQGTNTGELFF.